The sequence of this T cell receptor beta chain was determined in a study of OX40 agonist ivuxolimab in advanced cancers. Generated by immunoSEQ multiplex PCR, the TCRdb table keeps only in-frame clones and is missing some. The data contain 50,000 or so clones, over 85% of them singletons. The junction had 9 bases not matched to a gene; V was cut back by 4 bases and J by 6 bases. Germline CDR1 and CDR2: MNHNY and SVGAGI (reference sequence). The CDR3 has 14 amino acids. The clonotype was recovered from an adult with an advanced solid tumor such as melanoma, head and neck, liver or kidney cancer. This chain links TRBV6-6 with TRBJ2-7, with TRBD2 identical over 7 bases. The starting material was CD4+ or CD8+ T cells sorted from blood, obtained in a trial of the OX40 agonist ivuxolimab. The CDR3 DNA sequence: TGTGCCAGCAGTTCCACTAGCGTCCCCCTCGAGCAGTACTTC. Its protein is CASSSTSVPLEQYF.